Below are 4 T cell receptor beta chains sequenced from a single sample in a study of T cells in Graves' hyperthyroidism and ophthalmopathy. RNA transcripts served as the template for amplifying TCR beta CDR3 regions. The HTBI primer set was used in a first-round RT-PCR of the TCR CDR3. One entry per CDR3 protein results from TCRdb running MiXCR on the multiplex PCR reads. The sample carries a few hundred thousand distinct CDR3 sequences, about half recorded once. The sequenced sample was peripheral blood or thyroid tissue (not recorded which). The origin of the receptors is a woman under 30 with Graves' hyperthyroidism.

The sample holds many counts of this clonotype. This chain links TRBV7-2 with TRBJ2-5; D call uncertain. The V end was cut by 5 bases, the J end by 5 bases, with 15 bases between. The CDR3 has 14 residues. The V gene's germline CDR1 is SGHTA and CDR2 FQGNSA. Here the CDR3 DNA reads TGTGCCAGCAGCACCCGAGGTGGGGATGAGACCCAGTACTTC. Translation gives CASSTRGGDETQYF.

This clonotype has at least ten counts. One junction end does not reproduce the germline sequence, and a read error may be involved. The genes are TRBV5-1 and TRBJ1-5; TRBD1 matches at 9 bases. There are 14 residues in the CDR3. The germline V gene encodes CDR1 SGHRS and CDR2 YFSETQ. The CDR3 region has the DNA TGTGCCAGCAGCCCTGGACAGGGGAATCAGCCCCAGCATTTT. It yields the protein CASSPGQGNQPQHF. Drawing the rest from reference TRBV5-1 and TRBJ1-5, the complete variable domain is KAGVTQTPRYLIKTRGQQVTLSCSPISGHRSVSWYQQTPGQGLQFLFEYFSETQRNKGNFPGRFSGRQFSNSRSEMNVSTLELGDSALYLCASSPGQGNQPQHFGDGTRLSIL.

The chain joins TRBV29-1 to TRBJ2-1; possibly TRBD1 or TRBD2 for D (5 bases each). The CDR3 is 13 amino acids. Per germline, CDR1 SQVTM and CDR2 ANQGSEA. The V end lost 0 bases, the J end lost 12 bases, and 15 bases lay between the germline ends. CDR3 amino acids: CSVEDGEGRRQFF. The DNA for the CDR3 is TGCAGCGTTGAAGATGGCGAGGGACGAAGGCAGTTCTTC.

Ten or more counts support this clonotype. The rearrangement joins TRBV29-1 to TRBJ2-7, with D unresolved. Trimming removed 6 bases from V and 2 bases from J, with 8 bases in between. Germline loops: CDR1 SQVTM, CDR2 ANQGSEA. This CDR3 spans 11 amino acids. For the CDR3, the DNA is TGCAGCGTGCAAGGCCCCTACGAGCAGTACTTC. It encodes CSVQGPYEQYF.